This section outlines one T cell receptor beta chain sequence together with its context. These data belong to a study of CD8+CD57+ T cells in acquired aplastic anemia. As for the study in general: Sorted cells (CD4+ and CD8+) yielded DNA amounts that averaged around 3.5 ug.

Germline-derived CDR1 and CDR2 are DFQATT and SNEGSKA (reference sequence). This CDR3 is built from 12 residues. V was clipped by 3 bases and J by 14 bases, with 17 bases between them. CD8+CD57+ cell expansion had been shown by flow cytometry in patients chosen for sequencing. Every one of the patients had aplastic anemia (severe, acquired). Genomic DNA was employed as the template in profiling TCR beta VDJ and CDR3. TCRdb re-analysed the reads in MiXCR, keeping a single row per CDR3 protein. The table includes 150,000 or so distinct CDR3 sequences, 47% detected once. The genes are TRBV20-1 and TRBJ1-5; the D is unclear. The sequenced material came from sorted CD4+, CD8+, or CD8+CD57+ T cells (not recorded which) from PBMCs. The receptor was derived from a human donor with aplastic anemia. CDR3 amino acids: CSARLVAGYEHF. Written as DNA, the CDR3 is TGCAGTGCTAGGTTGGTAGCGGGCTACGAGCATTTT.